This T cell receptor (beta chain) comes out of a study of beta chain features in type 1 diabetes. Findings and limits, study-wide: For patients, the naive, central memory and Treg TCRB repertoires appeared more alike than for healthy donors. PCR might favor shorter templates, equally in patients and controls. A potential influence of HLA type upon TCRB rearrangement remained unresolved herein.

This CDR3 is built from 15 residues. Looked up from germline, CDR1 is SEHNR and CDR2 is FQNEAQ (reference sequence). Deletions cut 5 bases from V and 0 bases from J, with 13 bases between. Sorted populations all had greater than 98% purity. In the case of this clone: The antigen is undetermined.

What was sequenced were expressed TCRB transcripts, since all of the isolated RNA had been reverse transcribed. Sequencing used immunoSEQ multiplex PCR; TCRdb keeps in-frame clones, though not all of them. This sample has a few hundred thousand clones, with around 15% found just once. The source of this sequence is a man aged 25 to 45 in good health. The specimen sequenced was central memory CD4+ T cells from blood. The chain employs TRBV7-9 and TRBJ1-2; D is unresolved. CDR3 residues: CASSPLGETNYGYTF. CDR3 in DNA: TGTGCCAGCAGCCCCCTTGGGGAGACTAACTATGGCTACACCTTC.